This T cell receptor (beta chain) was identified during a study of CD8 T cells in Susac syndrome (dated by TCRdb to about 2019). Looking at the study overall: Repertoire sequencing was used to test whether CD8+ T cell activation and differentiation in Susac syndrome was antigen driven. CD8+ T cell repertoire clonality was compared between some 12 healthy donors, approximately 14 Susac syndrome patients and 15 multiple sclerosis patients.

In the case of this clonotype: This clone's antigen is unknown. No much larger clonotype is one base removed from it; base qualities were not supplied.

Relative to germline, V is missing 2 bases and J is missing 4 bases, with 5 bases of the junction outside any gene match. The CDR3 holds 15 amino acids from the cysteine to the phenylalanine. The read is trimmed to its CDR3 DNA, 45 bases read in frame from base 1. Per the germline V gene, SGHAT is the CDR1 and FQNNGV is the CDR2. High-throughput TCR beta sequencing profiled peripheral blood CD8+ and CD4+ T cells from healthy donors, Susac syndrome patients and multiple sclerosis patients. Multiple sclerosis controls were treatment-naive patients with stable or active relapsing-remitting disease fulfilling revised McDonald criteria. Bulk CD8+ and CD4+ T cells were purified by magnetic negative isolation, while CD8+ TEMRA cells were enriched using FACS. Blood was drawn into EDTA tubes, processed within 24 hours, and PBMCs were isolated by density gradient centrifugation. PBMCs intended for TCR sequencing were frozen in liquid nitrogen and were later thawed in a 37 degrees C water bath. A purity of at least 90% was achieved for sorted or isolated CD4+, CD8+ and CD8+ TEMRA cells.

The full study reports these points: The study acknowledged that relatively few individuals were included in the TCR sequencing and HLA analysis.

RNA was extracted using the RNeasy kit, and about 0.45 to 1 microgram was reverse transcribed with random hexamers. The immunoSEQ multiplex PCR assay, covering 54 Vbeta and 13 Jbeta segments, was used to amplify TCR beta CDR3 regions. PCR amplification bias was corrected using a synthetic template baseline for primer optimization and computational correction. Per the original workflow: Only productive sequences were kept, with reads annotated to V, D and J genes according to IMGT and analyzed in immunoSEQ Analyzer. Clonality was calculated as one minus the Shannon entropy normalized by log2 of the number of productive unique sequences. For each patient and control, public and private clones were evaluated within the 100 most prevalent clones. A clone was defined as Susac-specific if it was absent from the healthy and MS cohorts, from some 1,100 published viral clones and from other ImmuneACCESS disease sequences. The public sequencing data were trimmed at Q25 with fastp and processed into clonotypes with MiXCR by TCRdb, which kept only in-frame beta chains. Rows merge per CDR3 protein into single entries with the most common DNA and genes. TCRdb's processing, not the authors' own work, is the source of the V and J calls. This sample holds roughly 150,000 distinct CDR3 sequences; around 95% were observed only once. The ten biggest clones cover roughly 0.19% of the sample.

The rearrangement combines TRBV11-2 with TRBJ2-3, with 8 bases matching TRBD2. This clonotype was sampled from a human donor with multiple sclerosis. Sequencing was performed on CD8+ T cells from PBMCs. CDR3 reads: CASSLYGGAADTQYF. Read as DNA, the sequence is TGTGCCAGCAGCTTATACGGGGGGGCGGCAGATACGCAGTATTTT.